This T cell receptor (beta chain) comes out of a study of CD8+ T cells in alopecia areata (dated by TCRdb to the late 2010s). Broadly, across the study: Treated patients were enrolled in an open-label pilot trial of oral tofacitinib at 5 to 10 mg twice daily for moderate-to-severe alopecia areata. Tofacitinib was given for 6 to 18 months, followed by 6 months of follow-up off drug to assess delayed response and recurrence. In both human patients and the C3H/HeJ mouse model, the study applied high-throughput TCRbeta sequencing to look at T cell clonal expansion in alopecia areata. Scalp tissue and sorted CD4+ and CD8+ peripheral blood T cells from patchy and totalis/universalis alopecia areata patients and from healthy controls were covered by human TCRbeta sequencing. Biopsies were taken from tofacitinib-treated patients at baseline and at 4 and 24 weeks of treatment, and a later scalp biopsy was taken in several of the tofacitinib-treated patients. Scalp clonality was compared among normal scalp (n=4), patchy alopecia areata scalp (n=8), and alopecia totalis/universalis scalp (n=8). The RNA source kit depended on sample type: the PAXgene miRNA kit for fixed scalp, the miRNeasy kit for PBMCs, and the RNeasy kit for mouse skin. immunoSEQ multiplex PCR using 35 Vbeta forward primers and 13 Jbeta reverse primers was used to amplify TCRbeta CDR3 regions. The full study reports these points: TCR sequences shared between patients were less clear than in mice, possibly partly because of HLA diversity in the patient population. Lesional scalp, especially in alopecia totalis/universalis, showed higher clonality and more expanded CD8+ clones than normal scalp, suggesting antigenic drive. Unlike mouse skin, which is dominated by gammadelta T cells, normal human skin has resident alphabeta T cells that are also sequenced, and this complicates analysis of the scalp TCR repertoire.

The library relied on the immunoSEQ multiplex PCR assay. RNA was extracted from all samples and reverse transcribed into cDNA, which served as template for TCR sequencing. First-strand cDNA was synthesized with SuperScript III using a 2:1 mix of oligo-dT and random hexamers. A synthetic immune receptor repertoire was used to gauge amplification bias, and whatever bias remained was removed computationally. As for how the authors treated the data: Raw reads were preprocessed to remove errors, and CDR3 was defined according to IMGT conventions as the region from the conserved cysteine to phenylalanine. Clonality was calculated as 1 minus Shannon entropy normalized by log2 of the number of productive unique TCRs. Scalp TCRbeta sequences were cross-referenced with sorted blood CD4 and CD8 repertoires so that the CD4 or CD8 identity of scalp clones could be inferred. TCRdb obtained this table from immuneACCESS and retained in-frame rearrangements with V and J assigned. These tables miss some clones; where compared with another copy, unresolved V genes account for less than half of the shortfall, and the remainder is unexplained. Clonal size and the V and J genes are those of that table, whereas D and trimming came from the DNA. This sample lists 200,000 or so clones; 50% to 60% were detected once. The ten most abundant clones make up under 0.5% of the sample.

The time point label, as the study defines it: baseline before oral tofacitinib. Lesional scalp punch biopsies and peripheral blood were obtained from alopecia areata patients. PBMCs were isolated by density centrifugation and stained for CD3, CD4 and CD8, after which CD4+ and CD8+ T cells were sorted on a FACSAria. Comments on this clone: Its specific antigen is unknown. No base quality information exists; no much larger clone differs at one position.

From a lookup of the germline V gene, CDR1 and CDR2 are SNHLY and FYNNEI. The cysteine opens and the phenylalanine closes a CDR3 of 15 amino acids. CDR3 DNA is the only sequence kept; it has 45 bases, read in frame from the first base. V and J lose 1 base and 4 bases, and a span of 14 bases separates them. The chain links TRBV2 with TRBJ2-7, and possibly TRBD2, on 5 matching bases. This TCR was recovered from a human donor with alopecia areata. Material: CD4+ T cells sorted from blood, obtained at week 0. The CDR3 region has the sequence CASSEDQVSGYEQYF. The sequenced DNA is TGTGCCAGCAGTGAAGATCAGGTTTCGGGGTACGAGCAGTACTTC. Full variable domain (CDR3 extended with the reference TRBV2 and TRBJ2-7 proteins): EPEVTQTPSHQVTQMGQEVILRCVPISNHLYFYWYRQILGQKVEFLVSFYNNEISEKSEIFDDQFSVERPDGSNFTLKIRSTKLEDSAMYFCASSEDQVSGYEQYFGPGTRLTVT.